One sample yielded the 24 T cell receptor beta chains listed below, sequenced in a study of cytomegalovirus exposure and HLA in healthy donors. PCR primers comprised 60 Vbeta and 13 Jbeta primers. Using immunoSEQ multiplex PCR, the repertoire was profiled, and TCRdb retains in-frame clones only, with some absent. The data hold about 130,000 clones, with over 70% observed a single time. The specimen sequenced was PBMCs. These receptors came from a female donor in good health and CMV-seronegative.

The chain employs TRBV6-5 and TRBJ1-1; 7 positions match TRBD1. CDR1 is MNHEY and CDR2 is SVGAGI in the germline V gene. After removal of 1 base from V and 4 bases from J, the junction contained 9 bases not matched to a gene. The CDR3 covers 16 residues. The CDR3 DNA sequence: TGTGCCAGCAGTTACTTGAGGGGGCGAATGGGCACTGAAGCTTTCTTT. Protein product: CASSYLRGRMGTEAFF.

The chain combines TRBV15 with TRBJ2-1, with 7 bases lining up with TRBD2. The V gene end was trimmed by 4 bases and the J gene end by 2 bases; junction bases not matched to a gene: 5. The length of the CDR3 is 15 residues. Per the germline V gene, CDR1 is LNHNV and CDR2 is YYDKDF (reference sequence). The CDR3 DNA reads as TGTGCCACCAGCACTTTAGCGGGTACCTACAATGAGCAGTTCTTC. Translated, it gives CATSTLAGTYNEQFF.

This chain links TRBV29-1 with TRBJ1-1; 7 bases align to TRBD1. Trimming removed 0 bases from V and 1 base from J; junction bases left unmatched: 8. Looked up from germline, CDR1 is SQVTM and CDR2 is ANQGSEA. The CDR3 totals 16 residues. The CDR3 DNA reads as TGCAGCGTTGAAGACCTGGGGACAGTGGGGAACACTGAAGCTTTCTTT. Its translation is CSVEDLGTVGNTEAFF.

CDR3 sequence: CASSWAGVSSGNTIYF. Written as DNA, the CDR3 is TGTGCCAGCAGCTGGGCAGGGGTATCCTCTGGAAACACCATATATTTT. The rearrangement uses TRBV5-6 and TRBJ1-3, with TRBD1 as a possible D gene (6 bases). With 3 bases removed from V and 0 bases from J, the gap between germline ends came to 13 bases. Germline CDR1 SGHDT, CDR2 YYEEEE. The CDR3 has 16 residues.

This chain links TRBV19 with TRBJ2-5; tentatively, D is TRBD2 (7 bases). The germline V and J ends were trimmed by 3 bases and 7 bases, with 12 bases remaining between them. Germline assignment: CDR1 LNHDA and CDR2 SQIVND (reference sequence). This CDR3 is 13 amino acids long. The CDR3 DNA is TGTGCCAGTAGTATTGCAAGGGGGGGGACCCAGTACTTC. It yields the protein CASSIARGGTQYF.

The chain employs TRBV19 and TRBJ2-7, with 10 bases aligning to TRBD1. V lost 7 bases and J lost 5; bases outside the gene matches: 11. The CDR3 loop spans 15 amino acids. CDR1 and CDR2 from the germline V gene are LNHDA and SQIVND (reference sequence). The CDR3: CASTATDRGRHEQYF. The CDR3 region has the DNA TGTGCCAGTACCGCCACGGACAGGGGGAGACACGAGCAGTACTTC.

The CDR3 here is CASSLSGTSGETQYF. CDR3 in DNA: TGTGCCAGCAGCTTATCAGGGACTAGCGGGGAGACCCAGTACTTC. This chain joins TRBV7-3 and TRBJ2-5; 12 bases are shared with TRBD2. Losses at the gene ends were 2 bases for V and 5 bases for J; bases not matched to a gene: 3. This CDR3 has 15 residues. CDR1 is SGHTA and CDR2 is FQGTGA in the germline V gene.

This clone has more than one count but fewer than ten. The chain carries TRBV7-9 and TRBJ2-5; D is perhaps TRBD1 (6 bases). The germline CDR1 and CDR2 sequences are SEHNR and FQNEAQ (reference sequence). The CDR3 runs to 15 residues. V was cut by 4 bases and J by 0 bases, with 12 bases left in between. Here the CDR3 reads CASSSRRTDQETQYF. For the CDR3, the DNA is TGTGCCAGCAGCTCACGGCGGACAGACCAAGAGACCCAGTACTTC.

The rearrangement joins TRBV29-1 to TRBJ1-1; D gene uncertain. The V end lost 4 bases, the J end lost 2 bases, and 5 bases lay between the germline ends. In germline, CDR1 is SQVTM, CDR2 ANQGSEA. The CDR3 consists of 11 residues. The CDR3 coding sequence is TGCAGCGTTGCTTCTAACACTGAAGCTTTCTTT. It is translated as CSVASNTEAFF.

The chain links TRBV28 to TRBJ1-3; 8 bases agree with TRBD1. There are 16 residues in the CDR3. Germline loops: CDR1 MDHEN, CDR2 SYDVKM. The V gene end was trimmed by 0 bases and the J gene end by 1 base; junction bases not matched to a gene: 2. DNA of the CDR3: TGTGCCAGCAGTTTATGGACAGGGGATTCTGGAAACACCATATATTTT. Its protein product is CASSLWTGDSGNTIYF.

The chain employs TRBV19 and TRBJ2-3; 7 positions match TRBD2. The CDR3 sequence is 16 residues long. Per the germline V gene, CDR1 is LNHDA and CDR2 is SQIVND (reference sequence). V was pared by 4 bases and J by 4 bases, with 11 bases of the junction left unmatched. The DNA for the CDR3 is TGTGCCAGTAGTACCACTACGTGGGCGGGGGCAGATACGCAGTATTTT. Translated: CASSTTTWAGADTQYF.

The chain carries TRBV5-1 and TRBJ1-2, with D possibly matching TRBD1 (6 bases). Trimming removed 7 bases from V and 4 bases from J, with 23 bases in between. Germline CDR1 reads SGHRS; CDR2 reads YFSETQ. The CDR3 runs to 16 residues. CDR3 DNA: TGCGCCAGCCGATTGGCCGGGACATCCCTCGGCTATGGCTACACCTTC. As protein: CASRLAGTSLGYGYTF.

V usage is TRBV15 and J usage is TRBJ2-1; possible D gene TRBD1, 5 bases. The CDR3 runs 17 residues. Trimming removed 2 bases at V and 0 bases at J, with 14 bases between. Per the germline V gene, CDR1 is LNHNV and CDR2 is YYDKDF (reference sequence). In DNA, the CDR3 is TGTGCCACCAGCAGACTTTGGACACCCAACTCCTACAATGAGCAGTTCTTC. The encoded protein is CATSRLWTPNSYNEQFF.

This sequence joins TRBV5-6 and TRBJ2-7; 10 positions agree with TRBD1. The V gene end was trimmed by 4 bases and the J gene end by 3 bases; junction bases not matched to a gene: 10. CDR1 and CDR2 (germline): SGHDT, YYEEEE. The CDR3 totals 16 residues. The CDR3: CASSTLRDRGSYEQYF. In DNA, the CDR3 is TGTGCCAGCAGCACCCTGCGGGACAGGGGAAGCTACGAGCAGTACTTC.

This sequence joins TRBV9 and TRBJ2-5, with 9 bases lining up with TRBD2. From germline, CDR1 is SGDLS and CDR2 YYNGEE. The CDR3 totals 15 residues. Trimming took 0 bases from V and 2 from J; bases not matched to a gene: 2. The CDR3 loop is CASSVVAGAQETQYF. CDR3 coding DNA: TGTGCCAGCAGCGTAGTAGCGGGAGCACAAGAGACCCAGTACTTC.

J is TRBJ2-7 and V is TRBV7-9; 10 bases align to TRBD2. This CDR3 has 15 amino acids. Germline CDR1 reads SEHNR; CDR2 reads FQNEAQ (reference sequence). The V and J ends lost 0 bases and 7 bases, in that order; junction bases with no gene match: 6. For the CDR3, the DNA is TGTGCCAGCAGCTTAGCGCAGAGCGGGAGGGATGAGCAGTACTTC. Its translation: CASSLAQSGRDEQYF.

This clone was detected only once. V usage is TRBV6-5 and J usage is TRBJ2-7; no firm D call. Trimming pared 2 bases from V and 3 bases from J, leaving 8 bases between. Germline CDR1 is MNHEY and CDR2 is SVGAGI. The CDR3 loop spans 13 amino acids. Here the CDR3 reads CASSYPHSYEQYF. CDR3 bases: TGTGCCAGCAGTTACCCCCACAGCTACGAGCAGTACTTC.

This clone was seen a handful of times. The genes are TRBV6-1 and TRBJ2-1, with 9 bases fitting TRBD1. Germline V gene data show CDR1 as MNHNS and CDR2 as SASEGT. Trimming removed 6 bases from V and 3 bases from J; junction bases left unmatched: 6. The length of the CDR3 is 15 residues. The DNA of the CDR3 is TGTGCCAGCAGGGGGGACAGGGCCAACTACAATGAGCAGTTCTTC. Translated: CASRGDRANYNEQFF.

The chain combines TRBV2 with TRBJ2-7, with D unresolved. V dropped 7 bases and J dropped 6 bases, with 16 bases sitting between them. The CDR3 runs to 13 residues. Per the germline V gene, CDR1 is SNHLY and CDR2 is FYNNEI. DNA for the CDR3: TGTGCCAGCACCGCACTAAGAGATAGCGAGCAGTACTTC. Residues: CASTALRDSEQYF.

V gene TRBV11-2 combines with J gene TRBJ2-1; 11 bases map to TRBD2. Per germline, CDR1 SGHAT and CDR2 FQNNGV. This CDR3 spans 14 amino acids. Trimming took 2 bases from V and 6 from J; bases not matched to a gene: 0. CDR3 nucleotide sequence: TGTGCCAGCAGCTTACTAGCGGGGGGCAATGAGCAGTTCTTC. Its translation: CASSLLAGGNEQFF.

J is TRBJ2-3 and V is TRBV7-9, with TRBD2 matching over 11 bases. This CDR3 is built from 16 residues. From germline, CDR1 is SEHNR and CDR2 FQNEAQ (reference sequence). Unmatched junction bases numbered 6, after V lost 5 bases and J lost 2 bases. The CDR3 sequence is CASSDPSGGNTDTQYF. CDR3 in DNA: TGTGCCAGCAGCGATCCTAGCGGGGGGAACACAGATACGCAGTATTTT.

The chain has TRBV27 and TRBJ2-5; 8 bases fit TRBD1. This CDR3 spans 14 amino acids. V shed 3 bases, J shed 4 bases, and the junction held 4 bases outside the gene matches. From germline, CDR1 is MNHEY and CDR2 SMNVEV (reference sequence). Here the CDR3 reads CASSFWDRRETQYF. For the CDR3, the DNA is TGTGCCAGCAGTTTTTGGGACAGGCGAGAGACCCAGTACTTC.

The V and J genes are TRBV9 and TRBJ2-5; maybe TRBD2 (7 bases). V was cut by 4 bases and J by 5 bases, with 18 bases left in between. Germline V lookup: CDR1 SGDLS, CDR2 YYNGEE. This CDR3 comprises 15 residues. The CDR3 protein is CASSSGAGAWETQYF. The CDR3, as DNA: TGTGCCAGCAGCTCAGGGGCGGGGGCCTGGGAGACCCAGTACTTC.

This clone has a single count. DNA of the CDR3: TGTGCCAGAAGCCGGGATCTAGACATTCAGTACTTC. The encoded protein is CARSRDLDIQYF. The chain uses TRBV5-3 and TRBJ2-4, with a tentative D call TRBD2 (5 bases). TRBV5-3 is labeled an ORF, and its function is uncertain. CDR3 length: 12 amino acids. Trimming removed 4 bases at V and 8 bases at J, with 10 bases between.